This TCR beta chain appears in the sequencing data of a study of T cell responses to AZD1222 COVID-19 vaccine (TCRdb year 2021). Background for the entire study: AZD1222 recipients whose second dose came at about 4 weeks and those whose second dose came at about 12 weeks were combined into one group, since spike-specific TCR depth and breadth did not differ between the two schedules. A total of about 230 trial participants underwent TCR sequencing, of whom approximately 210 received two doses of AZD1222 and 26 received two doses of the MenACWY control vaccine. Trial participants were enrolled by age into 18-55, 56-69 and 70-plus year subgroups, with about 150, 28 and 57 TCR-sequenced participants respectively.

The CDR3 regions of human TCRbeta chains were subjected to immunosequencing. In the original analysis: TCRs in the repertoires were matched against a reference library of SARS-CoV-2-specific TCRs that had been generated with the MIRA antigen-specificity platform. Breadth meant the fraction of unique TCRs that were SARS-CoV-2-associated, whereas depth meant the fraction of total T cells that were SARS-CoV-2-associated. Using the MIRA data, every spike-specific TCR was mapped to the spike region that the TCR reacted to and assigned to either a CD4 or a CD8 class. Log10-transformed breadth and depth values were compared by one-way ANOVA with Sidak's multiple comparisons tests. Sourced from immuneACCESS, this table was stored by TCRdb with only in-frame sequences that have V and J called. A share of the clones is absent; for the studies checked, an unresolved V gene accounts for under half, and the remainder has no known explanation. Clonal size and the V and J genes are those of that table, whereas D and trimming came from the DNA. The sample table holds 150,000 to 200,000 clones, of which about 94% were seen once. Jointly, the top ten make up approximately 9.6% of the sample.

The CDR3 has 15 amino acids, counting the end cysteine and phenylalanine. CDR3 DNA only is kept here, 45 bases in frame from base 1. The V end loses 0 bases and the J end loses 4 bases, and a stretch of 11 bases separates them. Looking up the germline V gene yields CDR1 SGHRS and CDR2 YFSETQ. Overall study results and their limits: No day 14 peak-response samples were available, so repertoires were characterized only after the peak T cell response. In the small 56-69-year group, the increase in depth fell short of significance, most likely because of low power. Conclusions about previously exposed vaccinees were limited because only a handful of AZD1222 recipients were SARS-CoV-2 seropositive at baseline. Participants were mostly white British, with more females than males. The authors suggested clonal diversity may have been underestimated. The whole spike protein was spanned by vaccine-associated CD4 TCRs, and dominant responses were seen in regions 160-218 and 743-854. A significant rise in spike-specific TCR breadth and depth was observed after two AZD1222 doses relative to day 0 and relative to MenACWY recipients. Reportedly, close to half of the unique spike-specific TCRs recognized epitopes lying outside the regions that are mutated in the B.1.351 and B.1.1.7 variants.

To note about this clone: Its antigen is currently not known. No per-base quality is available; no much larger clone lies one base away.

Explained via the paper, the time point label denotes: baseline before first vaccination. The vaccinee samples were drawn from two UK trials, COV001 and COV002, one of which was a single-blind randomized controlled phase 2/3 trial testing AZD1222 (ChAdOx1 nCoV-19) in healthy adults. Trial participant PBMC samples were collected at day 0 and day 28 after the second dose for TCRbeta chain sequencing. The V gene is TRBV5-1 and the J gene is TRBJ1-5, with TRBD1 perhaps the D gene, on 6 matching bases. The clonotype comes from an adult in good health. The specimen was peripheral blood, collected on day 0 of AZD1222 vaccination. In nucleotides, the sequence is TGCGCCAGCAGCTTGGTATGGGACACTAATCAGCCCCAGCATTTT. Protein translation: CASSLVWDTNQPQHF.